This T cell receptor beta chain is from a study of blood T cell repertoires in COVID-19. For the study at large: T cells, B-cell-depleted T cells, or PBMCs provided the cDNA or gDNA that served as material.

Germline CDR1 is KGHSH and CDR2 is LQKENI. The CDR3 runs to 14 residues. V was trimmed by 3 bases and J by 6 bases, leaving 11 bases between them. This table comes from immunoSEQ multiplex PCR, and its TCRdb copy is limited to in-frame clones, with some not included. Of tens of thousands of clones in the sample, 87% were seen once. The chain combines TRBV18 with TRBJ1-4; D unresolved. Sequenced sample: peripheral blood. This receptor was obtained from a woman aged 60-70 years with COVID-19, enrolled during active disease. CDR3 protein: CASSPIGGDEKLFF. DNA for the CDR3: TGTGCCAGCTCACCGATAGGAGGTGATGAAAAACTGTTTTTT.